Reported below is one TCR beta chain. Sample-barcoded 5' priming and a J-beta primer mix drove a second PCR of 7 to 11 cycles. TCRdb independently ran MiXCR on the 5' RACE reads; one entry per CDR3 protein. The sample carries under 2 million distinct CDR3 sequences, approximately 32% recorded once. The source of the sample is a study of blood T cells in healthy people across ages. CDR3 length equals 20 residues. CDR1 and CDR2 (germline): GTSNPN, SVGIG (reference sequence). This receptor was taken from a woman aged 25 to 45 in good health. V and J are TRBV30 and TRBJ2-5; TRBD2 matches at 16 bases. TRBJ2-7 matches the DNA end more closely, so the J call is doubtful. Sequencing was carried out using blood. CDR3 region: CAWLGSSTTGLAGGGYEQYF. CDR3 in DNA: TGTGCCTGGTTGGGGTCCTCAACCACGGGACTAGCGGGAGGGGGGTACGAGCAGTACTTC.